Below, 21 T cell receptor beta chains from the same sample are listed, as sequenced in a study of blood T cell repertoires in COVID-19. The data were produced by immunoSEQ multiplex PCR, yet TCRdb's version contains in-frame clones alone and is incomplete. The table has 60,000 or so clones, about 85% seen once. Sequenced material: peripheral blood. All receptors come from a human donor with acute or convalescent COVID-19. The donor label of this sample is uncertain.

Turning to this clone: Other nucleotide sequences in the sample specify the same CDR3. The chain combines TRBV5-1 with TRBJ2-1; TRBD1 aligns across 8 bases. V was pared by 0 bases and J by 7 bases, with 6 bases of the junction left unmatched. In germline, CDR1 is SGHRS, CDR2 YFSETQ. The CDR3 is made up of 15 amino acids. This CDR3 reads CASSLAGGARNEQFF. The CDR3 bases are TGCGCCAGCAGCTTGGCAGGGGGCGCGAGGAATGAGCAGTTCTTC.

There are a few counts of this clone. The rearrangement links TRBV7-2 to TRBJ1-6; D perhaps matches TRBD1 (5 bases). CDR1 and CDR2 from the germline V gene are SGHTA and FQGNSA. V was pared by 7 bases and J by 10 bases, with 20 bases between. The CDR3 contains 15 residues. The CDR3 DNA reads TGTGCCAGCAACCTTTTCTCAGGGTCCGGATCACCCCTCCACTTT. It codes for CASNLFSGSGSPLHF.

This clone was observed a few times. This sequence joins TRBV18 and TRBJ2-3; D not resolved. The CDR3 is 13 amino acids. Germline V CDR1 and CDR2: KGHSH, LQKENI. V lost 6 bases to trimming and J lost 2 bases, with 9 bases between them. The CDR3 here is CASSWRPTDTQYF. The CDR3 DNA reads as TGTGCCAGCTCCTGGAGACCCACAGATACGCAGTATTTT.

V is TRBV27 and J is TRBJ1-2, with 9 bases identical to TRBD1. Germline CDR1 and CDR2: MNHEY and SMNVEV (reference sequence). This CDR3 has 14 residues. Trimming removed 8 bases from V and 8 bases from J; junction bases left unmatched: 12. CDR3 bases: TGTGCCAGCGCCACCGGGACAGGGATGAGCGGCTACACCTTC. It translates to CASATGTGMSGYTF.

The genes are TRBV2 and TRBJ1-4; unclear D gene. The germline V gene has CDR1 SNHLY and CDR2 FYNNEI. The germline V and J ends were trimmed by 2 bases and 5 bases, with 9 bases remaining between them. This CDR3 has 14 amino acids. Written as DNA, the CDR3 is TGTGCCAGCAGTGAATTATCCGGGAATGAAAAACTGTTTTTT. Translated, it gives CASSELSGNEKLFF.

The V gene is TRBV3-1 (or the pseudogene TRBV3-2), the J gene TRBJ1-1; 7 bases fit TRBD1. The CDR3 runs 13 residues. Trimming took 4 bases from V and 8 from J; bases not matched to a gene: 7. The germline V gene encodes CDR1 LGHDT and CDR2 YNNKEL (reference sequence). The CDR3 is CASSLRTGAEAFF. CDR3 sequence (DNA): TGTGCCAGCAGCCTCCGGACAGGAGCAGAAGCTTTCTTT.

V is TRBV28 and J is TRBJ2-1; D is possibly TRBD2 (6 bases). Germline lookup yields CDR1 MDHEN and CDR2 SYDVKM. The ends were cut back, 4 bases at V and 0 bases at J, with 10 bases in the middle. This CDR3 has 15 amino acids. CDR3 sequence reads: CASSYPGVSYNEQFF. The CDR3 nucleotides read TGTGCCAGCAGTTACCCGGGAGTCTCCTACAATGAGCAGTTCTTC.

The chain combines TRBV2 with TRBJ1-1; possible D gene TRBD1, 6 bases. The V gene's germline CDR1 is SNHLY and CDR2 FYNNEI. V lost 9 bases and J lost 0, with 17 bases in between. This CDR3 is built from 15 residues. CDR3 sequence (DNA): TGTGCCAGACAGAGGACAGTCGCTCTGAACACTGAAGCTTTCTTT. Its protein is CARQRTVALNTEAFF.

The V and J genes are TRBV6-1 and TRBJ1-5; D is undetermined. V dropped 6 bases and J dropped 7 bases, with 13 bases sitting between them. Looked up from germline, CDR1 is MNHNS and CDR2 is SASEGT. There are 13 residues in the CDR3. CDR3 protein: CASSPEAIQPQHF. The CDR3 DNA sequence: TGTGCCAGCAGCCCGGAGGCCATCCAGCCCCAGCATTTT.

The genes are TRBV5-1 and TRBJ2-1; the D gene is possibly TRBD1 (6 bases). Trimming stripped 0 bases from V and 9 bases from J, with 13 bases between. The CDR3 sequence is 14 residues long. CDR1 and CDR2 (germline): SGHRS, YFSETQ. CDR3 amino acids: CASSLVWGQLEQFF. The DNA of the CDR3 is TGCGCCAGCAGCTTGGTTTGGGGGCAACTTGAGCAGTTCTTC.

The rearrangement joins TRBV2 to TRBJ1-6, with a possible D match to TRBD1 (5 bases). The CDR3 contains 14 residues. V was cut by 3 bases and J by 4 bases, with 7 bases left in between. Germline V gives CDR1 SNHLY, CDR2 FYNNEI. CDR3 coding DNA: TGTGCCAGCAGTGATCAGGGTTATAATTCACCCCTCCACTTT. Translation: CASSDQGYNSPLHF.

V is TRBV7-9 and J is TRBJ1-4, with a tentative D call TRBD1 (5 bases). Trimming shortened V by 7 bases and J by 3 bases, and 12 bases separated the two germline ends. Germline loops: CDR1 SEHNR, CDR2 FQNEAQ (reference sequence). The CDR3 runs 14 residues. The CDR3 DNA follows: TGTGCCAGCACCCAGGACATCGCTAATGAAAAACTGTTTTTT. Protein sequence: CASTQDIANEKLFF.

This chain joins TRBV28 and TRBJ1-5; 9 nucleotides line up with TRBD1. The CDR3 consists of 17 residues. Germline CDR1 MDHEN, CDR2 SYDVKM. Germline trimming cut 6 bases from V and 5 bases from J; bases unmatched to any gene: 14. The CDR3 here is CASSPPTGTGNDQPQHF. CDR3 nucleotides: TGTGCCAGCAGCCCCCCGACCGGGACAGGGAACGATCAGCCCCAGCATTTT. The full variable domain, completed using reference TRBV28 and TRBJ1-5, is DVKVTQSSRYLVKRTGEKVFLECVQDMDHENMFWYRQDPGLGLRLIYFSYDVKMKEKGDIPEGYSVSREKKERFSLILESASTNQTSMYLCASSPPTGTGNDQPQHFGDGTRLSIL.

The V call is TRBV10-1, the J call TRBJ2-7; D might be TRBD2 (5 bases). The length of the CDR3 is 8 residues. The germline gives CDR1 WNHNN, CDR2 SYGVQD (reference sequence). CDR3 nucleotides: TGCGCCAGCAGTGACGGAGGCGTC. Residues: CASSDGGV.

The rearrangement links TRBV19 to TRBJ2-1; TRBD2 matches 10 bases. The J segment lost 2 bases and the V segment lost 11 bases, leaving 12 bases of the junction unmatched. Looked up from germline, CDR1 is LNHDA and CDR2 is SQIVND (reference sequence). The CDR3 is made up of 16 amino acids. The CDR3 reads CAVSGRAGSAYNEQFF. CDR3 in DNA: TGTGCCGTAAGCGGGAGGGCCGGGTCAGCCTACAATGAGCAGTTCTTC.

The gene calls are TRBV14 and TRBJ2-1; TRBD2 agrees at 7 bases. The V segment lost 4 bases and the J segment 6 bases; nucleotides outside the gene matches: 18. The CDR3 sequence is 18 residues long. CDR1 is SGHDN, CDR2 FVKESK, per germline. This CDR3 reads CASSRGGSGRTPSNEQFF. CDR3 coding DNA: TGTGCCAGCAGCCGGGGGGGTAGCGGAAGGACCCCGAGCAATGAGCAGTTCTTC.

The rearrangement links TRBV19 to TRBJ2-1; 12 nucleotides line up with TRBD2. V was clipped by 7 bases and J by 7 bases; unmatched bases: 8. The CDR3 contains 15 residues. Germline V gene data show CDR1 as LNHDA and CDR2 as SQIVND (reference sequence). The CDR3 DNA is TGTGCCAGTAAAAGGCTAGCGGGAGGGCCTAATGAGCAGTTCTTC. Translated: CASKRLAGGPNEQFF.

The rearrangement joins TRBV30 to TRBJ2-1, with a possible D match to TRBD1 (5 bases). The CDR3 runs to 14 residues. Germline V gene lookup returns CDR1 GTSNPN and CDR2 SVGIG (reference sequence). V lost 2 bases to trimming and J lost 2 bases, with 10 bases between them. CDR3 in amino acids: CAWSRGLPYNEQFF. The CDR3 DNA sequence: TGTGCCTGGAGTAGGGGTCTCCCCTACAATGAGCAGTTCTTC.

The chain joins TRBV6-5 to TRBJ1-2; perhaps TRBD1 as D (5 bases). Trimming removed 7 bases at V and 2 bases at J, with 17 bases between. The CDR3 sequence is 15 residues long. Germline assignment: CDR1 MNHEY and CDR2 SVGAGI. The DNA of the CDR3 is TGTGCCAGCACAAATCGGGACTTCCAGAACTATGGCTACACCTTC. Protein: CASTNRDFQNYGYTF.

The rearrangement uses TRBV7-6 and TRBJ1-3; D is uncertain. V lost 1 base and J lost 0, with 10 bases in between. The CDR3 spans 16 residues. Per germline, CDR1 SGHVS and CDR2 FNYEAQ. CDR3 DNA: TGTGCCAGCAGCTTAGTCGAGGGAGGCTCTGGAAACACCATATATTTT. Translation: CASSLVEGGSGNTIYF. Together with reference TRBV7-6 and TRBJ1-3, the CDR3 gives the full variable domain: GAGVSQSPRYKVTKRGQDVALRCDPISGHVSLYWYRQALGQGPEFLTYFNYEAQQDKSGLPNDRFSAERPEGSISTLTIQRTEQRDSAMYRCASSLVEGGSGNTIYFGEGSWLTVV.

The J gene is TRBJ2-3, the V gene TRBV5-1; no firm D call. Germline CDR1 reads SGHRS; CDR2 reads YFSETQ. Between the trimmed V and J ends, which lost 3 bases and 4 bases, there was a span of 12 bases. This CDR3 comprises 14 residues. CDR3 in DNA: TGCGCCAGCAGCTCCCTTCCGGGTTCAGATACGCAGTATTTT. It specifies CASSSLPGSDTQYF.